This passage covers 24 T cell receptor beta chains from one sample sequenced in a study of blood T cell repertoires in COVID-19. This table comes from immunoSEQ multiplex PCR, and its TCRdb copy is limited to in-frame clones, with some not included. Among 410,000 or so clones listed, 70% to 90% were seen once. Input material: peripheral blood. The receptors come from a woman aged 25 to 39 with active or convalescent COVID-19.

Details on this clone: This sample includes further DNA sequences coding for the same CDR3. The CDR3 bases are TGCAGTGCGCCCGGGGCTTTCTTT. Translation: CSAPGAFF. This sequence joins TRBV20-1 and TRBJ1-1; D gene unclear. V was trimmed by 6 bases and J by 11 bases, leaving 7 bases between them. The germline CDR1 and CDR2 sequences are DFQATT and SNEGSKA (reference sequence). CDR3 length: 8 amino acids.

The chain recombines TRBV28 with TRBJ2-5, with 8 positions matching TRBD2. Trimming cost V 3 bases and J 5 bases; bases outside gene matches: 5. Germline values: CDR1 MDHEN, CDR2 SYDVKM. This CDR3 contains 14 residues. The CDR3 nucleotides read TGTGCCAGCAGTTTGCGGGGGGCCAGTGAGACCCAGTACTTC. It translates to CASSLRGASETQYF.

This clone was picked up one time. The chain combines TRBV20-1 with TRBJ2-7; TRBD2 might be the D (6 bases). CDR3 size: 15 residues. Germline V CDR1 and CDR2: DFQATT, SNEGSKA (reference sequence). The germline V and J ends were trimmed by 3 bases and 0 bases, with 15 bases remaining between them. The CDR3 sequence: CSASFFGLSSYEQYF. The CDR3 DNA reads TGCAGTGCTAGTTTTTTCGGACTAAGCTCCTACGAGCAGTACTTC.

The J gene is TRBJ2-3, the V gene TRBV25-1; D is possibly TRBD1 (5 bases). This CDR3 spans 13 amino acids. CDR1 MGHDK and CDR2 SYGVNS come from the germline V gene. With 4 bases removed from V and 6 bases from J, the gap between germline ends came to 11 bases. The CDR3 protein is CASSGAGSDTQYF. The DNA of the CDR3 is TGTGCCAGCAGTGGGGCAGGGTCCGATACGCAGTATTTT.

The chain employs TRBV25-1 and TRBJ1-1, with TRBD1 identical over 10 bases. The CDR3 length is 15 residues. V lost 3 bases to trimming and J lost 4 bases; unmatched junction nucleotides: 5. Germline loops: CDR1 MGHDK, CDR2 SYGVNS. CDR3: CASSDAGTGVTEAFF. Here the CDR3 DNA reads TGTGCCAGCAGTGATGCCGGGACAGGGGTCACTGAAGCTTTCTTT. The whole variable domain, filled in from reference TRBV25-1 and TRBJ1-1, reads EADIYQTPRYLVIGTGKKITLECSQTMGHDKMYWYQQDPGMELHLIHYSYGVNSTEKGDLSSESTVSRIRTEHFPLTLESARPSHTSQYLCASSDAGTGVTEAFFGQGTRLTVV.

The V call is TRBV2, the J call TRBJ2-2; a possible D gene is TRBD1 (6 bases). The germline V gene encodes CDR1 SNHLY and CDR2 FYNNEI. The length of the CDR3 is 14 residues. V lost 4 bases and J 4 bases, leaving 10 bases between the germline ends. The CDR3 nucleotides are TGTGCCAGCAGTGCCGGGACACTCACCGGGGAGCTGTTTTTT. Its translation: CASSAGTLTGELFF.

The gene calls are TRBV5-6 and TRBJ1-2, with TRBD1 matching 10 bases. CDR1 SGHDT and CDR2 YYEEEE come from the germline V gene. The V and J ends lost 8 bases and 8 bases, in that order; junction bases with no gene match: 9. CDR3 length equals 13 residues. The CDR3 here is CASTRQGAWGYTF. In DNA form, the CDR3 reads TGTGCCAGTACCCGACAGGGGGCATGGGGCTACACCTTC.

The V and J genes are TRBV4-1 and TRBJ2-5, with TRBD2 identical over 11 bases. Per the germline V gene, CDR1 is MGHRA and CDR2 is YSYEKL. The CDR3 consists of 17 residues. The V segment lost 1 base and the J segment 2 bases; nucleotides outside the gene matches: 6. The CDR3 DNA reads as TGCGCCAGCAGCCAAGCTAGGGGGACTAGCGGACAAGAGACCCAGTACTTC. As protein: CASSQARGTSGQETQYF.

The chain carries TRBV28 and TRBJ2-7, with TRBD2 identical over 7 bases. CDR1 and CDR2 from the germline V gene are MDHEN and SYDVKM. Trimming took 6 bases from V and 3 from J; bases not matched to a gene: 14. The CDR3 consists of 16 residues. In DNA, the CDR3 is TGTGCCAGCAGATCCCGCGGGGAGGGAAGATACTACGAGCAGTACTTC. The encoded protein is CASRSRGEGRYYEQYF. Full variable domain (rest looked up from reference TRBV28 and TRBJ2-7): DVKVTQSSRYLVKRTGEKVFLECVQDMDHENMFWYRQDPGLGLRLIYFSYDVKMKEKGDIPEGYSVSREKKERFSLILESASTNQTSMYLCASRSRGEGRYYEQYFGPGTRLTVT.

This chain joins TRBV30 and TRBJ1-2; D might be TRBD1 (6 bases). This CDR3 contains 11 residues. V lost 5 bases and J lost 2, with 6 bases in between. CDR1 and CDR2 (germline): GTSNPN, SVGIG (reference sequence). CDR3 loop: CAWDRNYGYTF. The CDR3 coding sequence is TGTGCCTGGGACAGGAACTATGGCTACACCTTC.

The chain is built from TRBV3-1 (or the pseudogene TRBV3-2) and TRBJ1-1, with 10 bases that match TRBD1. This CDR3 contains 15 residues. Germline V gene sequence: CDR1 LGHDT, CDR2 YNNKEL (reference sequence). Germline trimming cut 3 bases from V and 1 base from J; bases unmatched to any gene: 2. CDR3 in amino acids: CASSQTGGWNTEAFF. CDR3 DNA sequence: TGTGCCAGCAGCCAGACAGGGGGCTGGAACACTGAAGCTTTCTTT.

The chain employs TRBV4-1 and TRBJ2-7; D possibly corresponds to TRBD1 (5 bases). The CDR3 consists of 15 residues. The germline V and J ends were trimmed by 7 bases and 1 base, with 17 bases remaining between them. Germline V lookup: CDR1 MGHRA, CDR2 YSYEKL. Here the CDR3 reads CASNPTGDSSYEQYF. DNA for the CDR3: TGCGCCAGCAACCCAACAGGTGACTCATCCTACGAGCAGTACTTC.

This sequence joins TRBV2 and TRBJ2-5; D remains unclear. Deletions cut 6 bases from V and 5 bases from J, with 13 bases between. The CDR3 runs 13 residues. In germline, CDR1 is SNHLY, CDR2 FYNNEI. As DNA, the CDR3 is TGTGCCAGCAGCGCTAGTAATTGGGAGACCCAGTACTTC. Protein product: CASSASNWETQYF.

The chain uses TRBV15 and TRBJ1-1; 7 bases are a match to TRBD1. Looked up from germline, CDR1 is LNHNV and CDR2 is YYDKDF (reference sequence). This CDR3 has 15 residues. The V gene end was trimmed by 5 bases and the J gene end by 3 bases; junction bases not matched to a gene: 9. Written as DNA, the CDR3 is TGTGCCACCAGCGGACTCGAGGGGGCCCACACTGAAGCTTTCTTT. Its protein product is CATSGLEGAHTEAFF.

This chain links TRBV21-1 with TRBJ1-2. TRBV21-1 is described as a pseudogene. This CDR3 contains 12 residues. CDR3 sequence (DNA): TGTGCCAGCCCCCAGCGGCCGGAGAGCTACACCTTC. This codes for CASPQRPESYTF.

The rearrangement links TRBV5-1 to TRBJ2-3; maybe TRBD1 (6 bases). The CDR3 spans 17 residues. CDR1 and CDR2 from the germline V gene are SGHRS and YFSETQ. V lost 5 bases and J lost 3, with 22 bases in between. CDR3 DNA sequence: TGCGCCAGCAGATACAGACCGGGTACAGGGTCGACAGATACGCAGTATTTT. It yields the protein CASRYRPGTGSTDTQYF.

CDR3 amino acids: CASSYYHRADSPLHF. CDR3 nucleotides: TGTGCCAGCAGTTACTACCATAGAGCTGATTCACCCCTCCACTTT. The chain couples TRBV6-5 to TRBJ1-6, with unresolved D. CDR1 MNHEY and CDR2 SVGAGI come from the germline V gene. CDR3 length: 15 residues. V was shortened by 1 base and J by 8 bases, with 12 bases between the two germline ends.

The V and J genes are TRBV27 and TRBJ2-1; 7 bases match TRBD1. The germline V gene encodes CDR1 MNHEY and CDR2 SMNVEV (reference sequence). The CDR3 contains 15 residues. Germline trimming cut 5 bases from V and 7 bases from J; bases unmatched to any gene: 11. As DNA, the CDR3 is TGTGCCAGCAGTCCGGGGACAGTGAGCGGAAATGAGCAGTTCTTC. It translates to CASSPGTVSGNEQFF.

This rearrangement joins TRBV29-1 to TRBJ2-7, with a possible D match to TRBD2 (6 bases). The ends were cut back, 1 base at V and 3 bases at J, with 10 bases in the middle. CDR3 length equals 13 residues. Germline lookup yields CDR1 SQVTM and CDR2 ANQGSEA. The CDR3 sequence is CSVEGDSFYEQYF. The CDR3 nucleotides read TGCAGCGTTGAAGGGGACTCTTTCTACGAGCAGTACTTC.

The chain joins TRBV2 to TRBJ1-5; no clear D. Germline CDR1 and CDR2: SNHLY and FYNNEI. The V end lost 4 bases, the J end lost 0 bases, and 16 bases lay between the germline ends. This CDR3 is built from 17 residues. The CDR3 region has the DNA TGTGCCAGCAGTGGGTTAATGGAGCCATATAGCAATCAGCCCCAGCATTTT. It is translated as CASSGLMEPYSNQPQHF.

The CDR3 sequence: CASSLGGSVTEAFF. CDR3 sequence (DNA): TGTGCCAGCAGCTTGGGAGGTTCGGTGACTGAAGCTTTCTTT. The V gene is TRBV11-3, the J gene TRBJ1-1; D not resolved. Germline lookup yields CDR1 SGHNT and CDR2 YENEEA. V was pared by 3 bases and J by 5 bases, with 13 bases between. The CDR3 runs to 14 residues.

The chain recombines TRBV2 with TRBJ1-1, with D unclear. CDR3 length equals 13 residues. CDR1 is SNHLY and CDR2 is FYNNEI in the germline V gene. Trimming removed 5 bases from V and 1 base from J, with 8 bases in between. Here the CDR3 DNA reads TGTGCCAGCAGTTTGGGAGAGAACACTGAAGCTTTCTTT. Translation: CASSLGENTEAFF.

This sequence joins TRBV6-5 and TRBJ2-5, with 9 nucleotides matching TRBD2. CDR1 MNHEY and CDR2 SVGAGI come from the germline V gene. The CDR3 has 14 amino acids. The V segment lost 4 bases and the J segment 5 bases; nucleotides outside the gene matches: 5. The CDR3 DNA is TGTGCCAGCAGTTCACTAGCGGGTTGGGAGACCCAGTACTTC. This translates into CASSSLAGWETQYF.

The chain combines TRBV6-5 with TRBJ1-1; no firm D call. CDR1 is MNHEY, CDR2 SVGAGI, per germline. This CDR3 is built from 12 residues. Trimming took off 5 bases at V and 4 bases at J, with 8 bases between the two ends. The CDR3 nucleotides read TGTGCCAGCAGTAGACCGGGCACTGAAGCTTTCTTT. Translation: CASSRPGTEAFF.